This T cell receptor (beta chain) was sequenced in a study of shared clonotypes between healthy human individuals. The wider study: A couple of women and a few men aged 18 to 49 made up the donors. Each donor's CD4 naive and CD4 memory cells filled three plates apiece, CD8 naive two, and CD8 memory one.

Overall study findings and caveats: With several donors compared, around 4.7% of naive CD4 clonotypes were shared.

A remark on this clone: Its matching antigen is unknown. This sample includes further DNA sequences coding for the same CDR3.

Measured with immunoSEQ multiplex PCR; TCRdb has only the in-frame clones, and not every one. The sample contains more than 2 million clones, about 94% of which appear only once. What was sequenced was naive CD4+ T cells sorted from blood. As to subset: CD45RA+ positively selected. The TCR sequence derives from a man between 18 and 35 years old in good health.

This CDR3 reads CASSQVEGDTEAFF. The CDR3, as DNA: TGCGCCAGCAGCCAAGTGGAAGGGGACACTGAAGCTTTCTTT. The rearrangement uses TRBV4-1 and TRBJ1-1, with D possibly TRBD1 on 5 matching bases. The CDR3 spans 14 residues. Germline CDR1 and CDR2: MGHRA and YSYEKL. Trimming shortened V by 1 base and J by 3 bases, and 9 bases separated the two germline ends.